This T cell receptor beta chain appears in the sequencing data of a study of identical twins. This clonotype was recorded a few times. Its specificity is unknown. MiXCR was run by TCRdb on the 5' RACE reads, yielding one entry per CDR3 protein. The sample contains roughly 770,000 distinct CDR3 sequences, 15% to 20% of which appear only once. V shed 7 bases and J shed 1 base, with 17 bases lying between them. CDR1 is MNHNS, CDR2 SASEGT, per germline. This CDR3 contains 15 residues. General study points: Invariant MAIT and iNKT cells are populations that could partly confound zero-insertion analyses.

Separately, the same data were catalogued under a study of T cells expressing NK-cell markers. That report notes: The HCMV specificity of the expanded NKG2C+ T cell clones stayed unresolved.

Material: PBMCs. The receptor's source is a woman aged 18-29 years in good health. The rearrangement links TRBV6-1 to TRBJ2-7; no firm D call. The CDR3 sequence: CASTLDPGFSYEQYF. CDR3 sequence (DNA): TGTGCCAGCACCCTGGACCCTGGTTTTTCCTACGAGCAGTACTTC.